A selection of T cell receptor beta chains follows, all from one sample in a study of cytomegalovirus exposure and HLA in healthy donors. The protocol was immunoSEQ multiplex PCR, while the TCRdb copy is restricted to in-frame clones and leaves out a portion. The table includes roughly 190,000 clones, approximately 80% detected once. The sample was PBMCs. These receptors originate from a woman in her twenties or thirties in good health and CMV-seronegative. The CDR3 runs from the conserved cysteine through the conserved F or W.

TRBV15	TRBJ1-5	16	CATSREDRDSNQPQHF
TRBV27	TRBJ2-5	14	CASSFTGHSGEQYF
TRBV2	TRBJ2-1	19	CASTIGVLAGGAPASEQFF
TRBV18	TRBJ2-7	14	CASSTNRGLNEQYF
TRBV7-6	TRBJ1-2	12	CASSQYGNGYTF
TRBV5-4	TRBJ2-7	13	CASSSDSSYEQYF
TRBV5-8	TRBJ1-1	17	CASSLALGSLMNTEAFF
TRBV18	TRBJ1-2	14	CASSRDSETCGYTF
TRBV20-1	TRBJ2-7	11	CSARQGYEQYF
TRBV19	TRBJ2-3	14	CASRPGQGRDTQYF
TRBV4-1	TRBJ2-3	19	CASSQDPSLAGRSTDTQYF
TRBV6-1	TRBJ2-7	15	CASSLDRVGAYEQYF
TRBV7-2	TRBJ2-5	14	CASSLGSGMETQYF
TRBV27	TRBJ1-5	15	CASSLIGTPNQPQHF
TRBV29-1	TRBJ2-1	18	CSVEVGPAGQGALCEQFF
TRBV7-8	TRBJ2-3	15	CASNPRGRSTDTQYF
TRBV27	TRBJ2-7	15	CASSSGQAFSYEQYF
TRBV7-2	TRBJ1-5	15	CASSARGARNQPQHF
TRBV9	TRBJ2-3	13	CASSVGVTDTQYF